Each of the 4 T cell receptor beta chains below was sequenced from the same sample in a study of T cell responses to AZD1222 COVID-19 vaccine. The method was immunoSEQ multiplex PCR; TCRdb's version includes in-frame clones alone and lacks a portion of them. Among roughly 18,000 clones listed, about three quarters were seen once. Sequences were derived from peripheral blood, sampled 28 days after the second AZD1222 dose. The receptor set was obtained from an adult who received the AZD1222 COVID-19 vaccine.

The chain links TRBV7-8 to TRBJ1-5; TRBD1 is a possible D gene (6 bases). This CDR3 has 18 residues. The V end lost 5 bases, the J end lost 0 bases, and 20 bases lay between the germline ends. Germline lookup yields CDR1 SGHVS and CDR2 FQNEAQ. CDR3 residues: CASSLDRMRGHSNQPQHF. For the CDR3, the DNA is TGTGCCAGCAGCCTAGACAGGATGAGGGGCCATAGCAATCAGCCCCAGCATTTT. The full variable domain, its missing parts supplied by reference TRBV7-8 and TRBJ1-5, is GAGVSQSPRYKVAKRGQDVALRCDPISGHVSLFWYQQALGQGPEFLTYFQNEAQLDKSGLPSDRFFAERPEGSVSTLKIQRTQQEDSAVYLCASSLDRMRGHSNQPQHFGDGTRLSIL.

The chain has TRBV7-6 and TRBJ1-6, with D uncertain. V gave up 5 bases and J gave up 6 bases, with 11 bases separating them. The germline gives CDR1 SGHVS, CDR2 FNYEAQ. CDR3 length: 14 amino acids. The CDR3 bases are TGTGCCAGCAGCCTCGGGGAGGGTAATTCACCCCTCCACTTT. Translating gives CASSLGEGNSPLHF.

V usage is TRBV18 and J usage is TRBJ2-2; possibly TRBD2 for D (6 bases). The CDR3 loop spans 16 amino acids. The V and J ends lost 1 base and 1 base respectively, with 10 bases between them. The germline V gene has CDR1 KGHSH and CDR2 LQKENI. CDR3 in DNA: TGTGCCAGCTCACCACGTCCTAGCGAGAACACCGGGGAGCTGTTTTTT. Translated, it gives CASSPRPSENTGELFF.

A single count supports this clone. The rearrangement links TRBV7-9 to TRBJ1-3, with TRBD1 matching over 7 bases. Trimming cost V 4 bases and J 0 bases; bases outside gene matches: 9. CDR1 and CDR2 from the germline V gene are SEHNR and FQNEAQ (reference sequence). The CDR3 consists of 17 residues. CDR3 amino acids: CASSSSGQEVSGNTIYF. In DNA, the CDR3 is TGTGCCAGCAGCTCATCTGGACAGGAGGTCTCTGGAAACACCATATATTTT.